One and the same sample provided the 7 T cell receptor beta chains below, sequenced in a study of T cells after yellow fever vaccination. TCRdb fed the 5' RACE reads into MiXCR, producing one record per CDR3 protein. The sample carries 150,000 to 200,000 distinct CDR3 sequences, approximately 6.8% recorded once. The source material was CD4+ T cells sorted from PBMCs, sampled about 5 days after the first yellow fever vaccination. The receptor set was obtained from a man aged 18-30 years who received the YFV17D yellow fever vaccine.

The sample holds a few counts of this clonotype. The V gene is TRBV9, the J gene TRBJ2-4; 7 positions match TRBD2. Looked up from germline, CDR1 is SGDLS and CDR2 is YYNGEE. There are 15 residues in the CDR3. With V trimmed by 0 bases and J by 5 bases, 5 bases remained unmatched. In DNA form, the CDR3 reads TGTGCCAGCAGCGTAGATCCCAGCGGGGAAAACATTCAGTACTTC. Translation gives CASSVDPSGENIQYF.

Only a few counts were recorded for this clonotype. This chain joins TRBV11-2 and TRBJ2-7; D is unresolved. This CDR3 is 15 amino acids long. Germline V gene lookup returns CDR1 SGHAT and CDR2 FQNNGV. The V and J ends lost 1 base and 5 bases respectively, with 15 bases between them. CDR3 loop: CASSLGTYLRDEQYV. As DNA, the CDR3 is TGTGCCAGCAGCTTAGGTACCTACCTACGCGACGAGCAGTACGTC.

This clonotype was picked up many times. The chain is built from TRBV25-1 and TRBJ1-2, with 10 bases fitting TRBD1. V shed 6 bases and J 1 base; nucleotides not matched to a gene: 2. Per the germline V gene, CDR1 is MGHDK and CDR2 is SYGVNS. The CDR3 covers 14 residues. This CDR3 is CASRRTGGNYGYTF. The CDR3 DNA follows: TGTGCCAGCAGGAGGACAGGGGGTAACTATGGCTACACCTTC.

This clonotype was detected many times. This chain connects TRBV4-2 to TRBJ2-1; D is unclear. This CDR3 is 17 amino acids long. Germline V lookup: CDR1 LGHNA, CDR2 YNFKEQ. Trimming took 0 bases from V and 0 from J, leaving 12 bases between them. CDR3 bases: TGTGCCAGCAGCCAAGATACATATTTCCCCTCCTACAATGAGCAGTTCTTC. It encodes CASSQDTYFPSYNEQFF.

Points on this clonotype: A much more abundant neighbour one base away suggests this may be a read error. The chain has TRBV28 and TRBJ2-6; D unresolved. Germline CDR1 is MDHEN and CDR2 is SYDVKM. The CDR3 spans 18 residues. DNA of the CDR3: TGTGCCAGCAATTTATCCATCTTCGAGGTCCTCGGGGCCAACGTCCTGACTTTC. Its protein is CASNLSIFEVLGANVLTF. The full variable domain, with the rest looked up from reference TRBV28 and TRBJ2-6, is DVKVTQSSRYLVKRTGEKVFLECVQDMDHENMFWYRQDPGLGLRLIYFSYDVKMKEKGDIPEGYSVSREKKERFSLILESASTNQTSMYLCASNLSIFEVLGANVLTFGAGSRLTVL.

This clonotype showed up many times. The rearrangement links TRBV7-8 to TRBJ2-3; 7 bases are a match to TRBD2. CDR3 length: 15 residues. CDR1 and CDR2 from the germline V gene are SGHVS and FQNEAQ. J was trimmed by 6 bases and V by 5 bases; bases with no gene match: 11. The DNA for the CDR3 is TGTGCCAGCAGCCCCTTGGGACTGGGAGGGGATACGCAGTATTTT. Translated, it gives CASSPLGLGGDTQYF.

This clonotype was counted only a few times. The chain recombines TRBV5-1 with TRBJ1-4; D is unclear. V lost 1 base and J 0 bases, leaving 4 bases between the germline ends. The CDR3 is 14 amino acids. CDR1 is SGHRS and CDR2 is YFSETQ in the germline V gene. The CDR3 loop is CASSLSPTNEKLFF. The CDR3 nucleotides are TGCGCCAGCAGCTTGAGCCCAACTAATGAAAAACTGTTTTTT.